Included here is one T cell receptor beta chain sequence, with context. Germline V lookup: CDR1 ENHRY, CDR2 SYGVKD. CDR3 length equals 16 residues. Trimming took 4 bases from V and 2 from J, leaving 18 bases between them. These data come from a study of blood T cell repertoires in COVID-19. Seattle cases were enrolled at active infection and followed longitudinally. Libraries were prepared by immunoSEQ multiplex PCR; TCRdb keeps only in-frame clonotypes and omits some of them. The sample includes over 200,000 clones, roughly 92% of them seen just once. The chain combines TRBV10-3 with TRBJ2-7; D is possibly TRBD2 (6 bases). The sequence derives from a man aged 55 to 70 with COVID-19, enrolled during active disease. The source material was peripheral blood. The CDR3 region has the DNA TGTGCCATCAGTGTTGGGTCGGGAAGGGAGGCCTACGAGCAGTACTTC. Its protein product is CAISVGSGREAYEQYF.